What follows are 9 T cell receptor beta chains derived from one specimen sequenced in a study of response to subunit inactivated influenza vaccine. TCRdb recomputed calls from the RT-PCR reads with MiXCR, one row per CDR3 protein. The data contain roughly 160,000 distinct CDR3 sequences, over 8.5% of them singletons. The sample was CD8+ T cells sorted from PBMCs, taken approximately 25 months after vaccination. The receptors were sampled from a man in his fifties or sixties who received an inactivated influenza vaccine.

The rearrangement joins TRBV7-9 to TRBJ2-7; TRBD1 might be the D (6 bases). Trimming cost V 1 base and J 3 bases, with 16 bases left between them. CDR1 and CDR2 from the germline V gene are SEHNR and FQNEAQ (reference sequence). The CDR3 length is 16 residues. The CDR3: CASSLDGGEHRYEQYF. CDR3 bases: TGTGCCAGCAGCTTAGATGGGGGCGAACACCGCTACGAGCAGTACTTC.

This clonotype was seen repeatedly, ten times or more. The rearrangement links TRBV3-1 to TRBJ1-1; D is uncertain. Germline V lookup: CDR1 LGHDT, CDR2 YNNKEL (reference sequence). The CDR3 sequence is 11 residues long. V lost 0 bases, J lost 4 bases, and 0 bases lay in between. The CDR3 spells CASSQDTEAFF. The CDR3 DNA sequence: TGTGCCAGCAGCCAAGACACTGAAGCTTTCTTT. Variable domain in full (rest from reference TRBV3-1 and TRBJ1-1): DTAVSQTPKYLVTQMGNDKSIKCEQNLGHDTMYWYKQDSKKFLKIMFSYNNKELIINETVPNRFSPKSPDKAHLNLHINSLELGDSAVYFCASSQDTEAFFGQGTRLTVV.

Many counts were recorded for this clonotype. The gene calls are TRBV9 and TRBJ2-1; the match to TRBD2 covers 8 bases. The ends lost 0 bases at V and 0 bases at J; junction bases unmatched: 5. CDR1 is SGDLS, CDR2 YYNGEE, per germline. CDR3 length: 17 residues. CDR3 region: CASSVGRSGSSYNEQFF. For the CDR3, the DNA is TGTGCCAGCAGCGTAGGTAGGAGCGGGAGCTCCTACAATGAGCAGTTCTTC.

The chain links TRBV11-1 to TRBJ2-3; D ambiguous. V lost 7 bases to trimming and J lost 0 bases, with 11 bases between them. Germline assignment: CDR1 SGHAT and CDR2 FQDESV (reference sequence). The CDR3 totals 14 residues. The CDR3 region is CASIIETSTDTQYF. The CDR3 DNA follows: TGTGCCAGCATCATCGAGACTAGCACAGATACGCAGTATTTT.

The table lists this clonotype with a few counts. J is TRBJ1-3 and V is TRBV21-1; no DNA check was done on the table's D call, TRBD1. TRBV21-1 is a recognized pseudogene. This CDR3 has 17 amino acids. CDR3 coding DNA: TGTGCCAGCAGCAAAGGGGGGAACAGGGGCTCTGGAAACACCATATATTTT. It codes for CASSKGGNRGSGNTIYF.

The chain has TRBV20-1 and TRBJ2-5, with 8 bases lining up with TRBD2. J lost 2 bases, V lost 1 base, and 9 bases had no gene match. Germline-derived CDR1 and CDR2 are DFQATT and SNEGSKA (reference sequence). The CDR3 runs 16 residues. Here the CDR3 reads CSARALKLAEQETQYF. The DNA for the CDR3 is TGCAGTGCTAGAGCCCTTAAACTAGCGGAACAAGAGACCCAGTACTTC.

The chain employs TRBV27 and TRBJ2-3, with unresolved D. This CDR3 is 10 amino acids long. Trimming took off 8 bases at V and 8 bases at J, with 8 bases between the two ends. Germline CDR1 MNHEY, CDR2 SMNVEV (reference sequence). The CDR3 protein is CASSPATQYF. The CDR3 DNA reads as TGTGCCAGCTCCCCAGCTACGCAGTATTTT.

This clonotype has only a few counts. The CDR3: CAISDQVVLTDTQYF. The DNA of the CDR3 is TGTGCCATCAGTGATCAGGTGGTCCTCACAGATACGCAGTATTTT. The chain combines TRBV10-3 with TRBJ2-3, with D uncertain. The CDR3 runs to 15 residues. V was pared by 3 bases and J by 2 bases, with 12 bases between. Germline CDR1 and CDR2: ENHRY and SYGVKD.

This clonotype was seen only a few times. The rearrangement joins TRBV7-6 to TRBJ2-7; a possible D gene is TRBD2 (6 bases). Germline V lookup: CDR1 SGHVS, CDR2 FNYEAQ. V was shortened by 3 bases and J by 6 bases, with 15 bases between the two germline ends. The CDR3 is 14 amino acids. The CDR3 DNA reads TGTGCCAGCAGCTTCGGGGGAAGGGAAAGCGAGCAGTACTTC. This sequence encodes CASSFGGRESEQYF.